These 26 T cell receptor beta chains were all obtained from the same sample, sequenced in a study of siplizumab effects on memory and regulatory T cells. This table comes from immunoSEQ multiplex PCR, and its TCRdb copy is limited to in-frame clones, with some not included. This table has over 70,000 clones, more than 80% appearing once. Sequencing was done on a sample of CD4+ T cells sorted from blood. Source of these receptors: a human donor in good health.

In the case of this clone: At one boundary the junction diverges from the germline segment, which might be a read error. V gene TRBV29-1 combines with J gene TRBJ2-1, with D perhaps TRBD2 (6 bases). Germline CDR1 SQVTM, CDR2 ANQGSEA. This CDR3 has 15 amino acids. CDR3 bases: TGCAGCCTTGAAGGCGGGAAGAGCTCCTACAATGAGCAGTTCTTC. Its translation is CSLEGGKSSYNEQFF.

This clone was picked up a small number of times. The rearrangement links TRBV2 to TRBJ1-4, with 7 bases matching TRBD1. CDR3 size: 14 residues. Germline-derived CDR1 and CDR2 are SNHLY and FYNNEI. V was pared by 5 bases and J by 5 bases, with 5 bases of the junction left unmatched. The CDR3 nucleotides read TGTGCCAGCAGTCGACAGGGTGGAAATGAAAAACTGTTTTTT. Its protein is CASSRQGGNEKLFF.

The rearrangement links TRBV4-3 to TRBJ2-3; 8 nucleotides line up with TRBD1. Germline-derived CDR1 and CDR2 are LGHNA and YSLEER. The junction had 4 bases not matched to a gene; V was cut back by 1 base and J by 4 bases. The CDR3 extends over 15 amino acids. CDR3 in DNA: TGCGCCAGCAGCCAAGGGACAGGGAATGCAGATACGCAGTATTTT. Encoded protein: CASSQGTGNADTQYF.

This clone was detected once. CDR3 region: CASTQQGGGETQYF. CDR3 bases: TGTGCCAGCACCCAACAGGGCGGTGGGGAGACCCAGTACTTC. The J gene is TRBJ2-5, the V gene TRBV7-9; maybe TRBD1 (6 bases). V was cut by 7 bases and J by 5 bases, with 17 bases left in between. The CDR3 extends over 14 amino acids. Per germline, CDR1 SEHNR and CDR2 FQNEAQ (reference sequence).

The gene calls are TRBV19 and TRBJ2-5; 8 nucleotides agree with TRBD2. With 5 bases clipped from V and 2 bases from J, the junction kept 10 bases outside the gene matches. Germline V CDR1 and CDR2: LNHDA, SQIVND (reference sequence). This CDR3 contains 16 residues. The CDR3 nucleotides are TGTGCCAGTAGTTTCGGAGCGGGAGAAGGGCAAGAGACCCAGTACTTC. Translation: CASSFGAGEGQETQYF.

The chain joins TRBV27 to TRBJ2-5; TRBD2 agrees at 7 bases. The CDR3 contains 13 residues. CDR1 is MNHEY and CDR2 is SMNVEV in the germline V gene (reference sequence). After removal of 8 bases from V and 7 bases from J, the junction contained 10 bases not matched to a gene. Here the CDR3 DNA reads TGTGCCAGCGGGGCGGGGGTCCGGGTGACCCAGTACTTC. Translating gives CASGAGVRVTQYF.

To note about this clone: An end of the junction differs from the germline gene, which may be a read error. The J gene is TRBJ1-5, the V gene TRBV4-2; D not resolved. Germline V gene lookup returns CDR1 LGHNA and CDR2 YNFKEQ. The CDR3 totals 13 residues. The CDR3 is CASSQVSNQPRHF. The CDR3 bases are TGTGCCAGCAGCCAAGTGAGCAATCAGCCCCGGCATTTT.

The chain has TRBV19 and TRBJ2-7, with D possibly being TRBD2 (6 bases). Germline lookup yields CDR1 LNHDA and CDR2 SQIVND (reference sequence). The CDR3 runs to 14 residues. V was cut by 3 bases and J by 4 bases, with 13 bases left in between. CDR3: CASSIGGNGYEQYF. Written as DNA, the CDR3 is TGTGCCAGTAGTATTGGAGGGAATGGATACGAGCAGTACTTC.

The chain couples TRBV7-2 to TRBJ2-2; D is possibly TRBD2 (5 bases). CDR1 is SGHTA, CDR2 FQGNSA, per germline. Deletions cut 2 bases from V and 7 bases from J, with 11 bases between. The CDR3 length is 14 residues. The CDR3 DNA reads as TGTGCCAGCAGCTTAAGAGGGTCAGACGGGGAGCTGTTTTTT. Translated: CASSLRGSDGELFF.

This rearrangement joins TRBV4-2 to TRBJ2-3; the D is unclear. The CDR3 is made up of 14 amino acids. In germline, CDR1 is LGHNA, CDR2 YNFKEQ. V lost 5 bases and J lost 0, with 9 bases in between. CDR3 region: CASSEGRSTDTQYF. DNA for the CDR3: TGTGCCAGCAGCGAAGGACGGAGCACAGATACGCAGTATTTT.

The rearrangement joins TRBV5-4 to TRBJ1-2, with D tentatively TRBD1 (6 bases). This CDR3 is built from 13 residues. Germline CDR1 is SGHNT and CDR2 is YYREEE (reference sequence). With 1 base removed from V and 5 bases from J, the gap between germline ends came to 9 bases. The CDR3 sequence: CASSLRQEYGYTF. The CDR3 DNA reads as TGTGCCAGCAGCTTGAGACAGGAGTATGGCTACACCTTC.

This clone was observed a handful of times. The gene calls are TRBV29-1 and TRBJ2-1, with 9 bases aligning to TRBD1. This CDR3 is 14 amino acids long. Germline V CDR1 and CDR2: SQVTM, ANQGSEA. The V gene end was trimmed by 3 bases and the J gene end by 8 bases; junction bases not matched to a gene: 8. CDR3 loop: CSVDSLQGADEQFF. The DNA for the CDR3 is TGCAGCGTTGATTCTCTACAGGGGGCCGATGAGCAGTTCTTC.

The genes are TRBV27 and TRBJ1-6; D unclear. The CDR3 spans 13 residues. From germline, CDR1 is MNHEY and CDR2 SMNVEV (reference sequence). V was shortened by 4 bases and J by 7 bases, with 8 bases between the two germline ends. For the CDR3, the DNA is TGTGCCAGCAGTTCTTTGAGGAATTCACCCCTCCACTTT. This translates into CASSSLRNSPLHF.

The CDR3 here is CASSRTSGSTDTQYF. As DNA, the CDR3 is TGTGCCAGCAGTCGGACTAGCGGGAGCACAGATACGCAGTATTTT. The chain links TRBV2 to TRBJ2-3; 11 bases match TRBD2. Germline-derived CDR1 and CDR2 are SNHLY and FYNNEI. Trimming at V came to 5 bases and at J to 0 bases, leaving 1 base not matched to a gene. There are 15 residues in the CDR3. The complete variable domain, with remaining parts taken from reference TRBV2 and TRBJ2-3, reads EPEVTQTPSHQVTQMGQEVILRCVPISNHLYFYWYRQILGQKVEFLVSFYNNEISEKSEIFDDQFSVERPDGSNFTLKIRSTKLEDSAMYFCASSRTSGSTDTQYFGPGTRLTVL.

CDR3 coding DNA: TGTGCCAGCAGCTCAGGGCCGAACACTGAAGCTTTCTTT. Its translation is CASSSGPNTEAFF. The chain couples TRBV7-2 to TRBJ1-1, with a weak D call TRBD1 (5 bases). CDR1 and CDR2 (germline): SGHTA, FQGNSA. Trimming pared 4 bases from V and 1 base from J, leaving 7 bases between. CDR3 length: 13 residues.

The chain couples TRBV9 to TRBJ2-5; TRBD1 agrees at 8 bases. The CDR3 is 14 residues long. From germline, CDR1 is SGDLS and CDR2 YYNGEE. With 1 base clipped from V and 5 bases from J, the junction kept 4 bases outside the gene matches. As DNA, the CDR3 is TGTGCCAGCAGCGTACAGGGGGCGCGGGAGACCCAGTACTTC. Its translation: CASSVQGARETQYF. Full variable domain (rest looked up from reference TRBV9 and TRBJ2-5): DSGVTQTPKHLITATGQRVTLRCSPRSGDLSVYWYQQSLDQGLQFLIQYYNGEERAKGNILERFSAQQFPDLHSELNLSSLELGDSALYFCASSVQGARETQYFGPGTRLLVL.

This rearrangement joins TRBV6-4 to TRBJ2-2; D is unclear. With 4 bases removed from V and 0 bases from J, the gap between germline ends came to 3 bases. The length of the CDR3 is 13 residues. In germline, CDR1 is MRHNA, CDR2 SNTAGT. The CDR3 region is CASSGANTGELFF. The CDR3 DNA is TGTGCCAGCAGTGGGGCGAACACCGGGGAGCTGTTTTTT.

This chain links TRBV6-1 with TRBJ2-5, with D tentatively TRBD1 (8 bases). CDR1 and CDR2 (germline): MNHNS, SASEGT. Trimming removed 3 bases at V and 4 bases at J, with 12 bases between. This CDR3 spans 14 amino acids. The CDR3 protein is CASSEYRGGETQYF. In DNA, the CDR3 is TGTGCCAGCAGTGAGTACAGGGGGGGAGAGACCCAGTACTTC.

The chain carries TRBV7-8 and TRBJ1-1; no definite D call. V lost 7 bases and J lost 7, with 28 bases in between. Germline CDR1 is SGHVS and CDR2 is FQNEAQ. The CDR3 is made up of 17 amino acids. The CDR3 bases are TGTGCCAGCATCCTAACCACCGGACTGGGCGGACGAATTGAAGCTTTCTTT. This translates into CASILTTGLGGRIEAFF.

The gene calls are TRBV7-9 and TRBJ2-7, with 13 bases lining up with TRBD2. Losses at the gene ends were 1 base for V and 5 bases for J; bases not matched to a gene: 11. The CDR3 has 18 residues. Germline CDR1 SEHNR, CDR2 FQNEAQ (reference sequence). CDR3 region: CASSLVLLAGGPINEQYF. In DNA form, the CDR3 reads TGTGCCAGCAGCTTAGTCCTACTAGCGGGAGGGCCTATAAACGAGCAGTACTTC.

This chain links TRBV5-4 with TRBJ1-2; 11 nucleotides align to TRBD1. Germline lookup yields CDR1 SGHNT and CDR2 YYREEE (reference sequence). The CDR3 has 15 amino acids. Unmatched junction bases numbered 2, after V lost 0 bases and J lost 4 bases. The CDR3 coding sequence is TGTGCCAGCAGCTTGGAGGGACAGGGGGGCTATGGCTACACCTTC. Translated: CASSLEGQGGYGYTF.

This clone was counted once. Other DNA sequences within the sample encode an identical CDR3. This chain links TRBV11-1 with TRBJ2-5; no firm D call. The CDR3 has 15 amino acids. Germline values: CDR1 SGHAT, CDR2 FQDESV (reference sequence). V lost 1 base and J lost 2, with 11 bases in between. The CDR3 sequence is CASSLDGRRQETQYF. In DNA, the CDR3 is TGTGCCAGCAGCTTAGACGGCAGAAGGCAAGAGACCCAGTACTTC.

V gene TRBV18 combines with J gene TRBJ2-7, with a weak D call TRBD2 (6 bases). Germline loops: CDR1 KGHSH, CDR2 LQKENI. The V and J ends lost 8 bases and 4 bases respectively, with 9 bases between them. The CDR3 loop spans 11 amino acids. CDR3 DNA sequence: TGTGCCAGCACGGAGGGATACGAGCAGTACTTC. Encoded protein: CASTEGYEQYF.

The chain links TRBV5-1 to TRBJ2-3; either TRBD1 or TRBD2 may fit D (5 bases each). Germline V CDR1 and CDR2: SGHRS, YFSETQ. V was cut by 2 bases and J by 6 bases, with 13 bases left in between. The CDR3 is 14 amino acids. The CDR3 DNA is TGCGCCAGCAGCTTAGGGACCCGAGGGGATACGCAGTATTTT. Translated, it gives CASSLGTRGDTQYF.

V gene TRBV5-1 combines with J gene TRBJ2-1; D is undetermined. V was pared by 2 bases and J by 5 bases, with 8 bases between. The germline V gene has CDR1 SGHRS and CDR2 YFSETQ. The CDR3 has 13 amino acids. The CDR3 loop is CASSFWQNNEQFF. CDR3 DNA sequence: TGCGCCAGCAGCTTTTGGCAGAACAATGAGCAGTTCTTC. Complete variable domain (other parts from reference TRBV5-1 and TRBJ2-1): KAGVTQTPRYLIKTRGQQVTLSCSPISGHRSVSWYQQTPGQGLQFLFEYFSETQRNKGNFPGRFSGRQFSNSRSEMNVSTLELGDSALYLCASSFWQNNEQFFGPGTRLTVL.

The CDR3, as DNA: TGTGCCAGCGGACGGGACGGTCATAATCAGCCCCAGCATTTT. Translating it yields CASGRDGHNQPQHF. This chain joins TRBV2 and TRBJ1-5, with D possibly being TRBD1 (5 bases). This CDR3 has 14 residues. Per germline, CDR1 SNHLY and CDR2 FYNNEI. V was trimmed by 8 bases and J by 4 bases, leaving 15 bases between them.